One sample yielded the 10 T cell receptor beta chains listed below, sequenced in a study of shared clonotypes between healthy human individuals. Repertoires were generated with immunoSEQ multiplex PCR, while TCRdb's copy carries only in-frame clones and drops some. The table lists about 2.4 million clones, over 85% of them singletons, with about 0.13% in the top ten. The sequenced sample consisted of naive CD4+ T cells sorted from blood. Subset of the sample: CD45RA+ positively selected. Every receptor here comes from a man between 18 and 35 years old in good health.

CDR3 sequence (DNA): TGTGCCAGCTCACCACTAAAGGGGGTTGCTGAAGCTTTCTTT. Translated: CASSPLKGVAEAFF. The rearrangement links TRBV18 to TRBJ1-1; possibly TRBD1 for D (6 bases). Trimming stripped 1 base from V and 6 bases from J, with 12 bases between. This CDR3 contains 14 residues. CDR1 and CDR2 (germline): KGHSH, LQKENI.

The chain is built from TRBV18 and TRBJ1-2, with D possibly matching TRBD1 (5 bases). Between the trimmed V and J ends, which lost 3 bases and 2 bases, there was a span of 10 bases. This CDR3 has 14 residues. CDR1 and CDR2 from the germline V gene are KGHSH and LQKENI. In DNA form, the CDR3 reads TGTGCCAGCTCACCGTCCAGGGACAACTATGGCTACACCTTC. Its translation: CASSPSRDNYGYTF. The full variable domain, its missing parts supplied by reference TRBV18 and TRBJ1-2, is NAGVMQNPRHLVRRRGQEARLRCSPMKGHSHVYWYRQLPEEGLKFMVYLQKENIIDESGMPKERFSAEFPKEGPSILRIQQVVRGDSAAYFCASSPSRDNYGYTFGSGTRLTVV.

The rearrangement uses TRBV5-1 and TRBJ2-5; 7 bases are shared with TRBD2. Trimming cost V 1 base and J 4 bases; bases outside gene matches: 4. The CDR3 length is 14 residues. The V gene's germline CDR1 is SGHRS and CDR2 YFSETQ. CDR3 amino acids: CASSLSRGLETQYF. DNA of the CDR3: TGCGCCAGCAGCTTGTCGCGGGGGTTAGAGACCCAGTACTTC.

The chain has TRBV6-6 and TRBJ2-1, with D perhaps assigned TRBD1 or TRBD2 (5 bases each). Germline CDR1 MNHNY, CDR2 SVGAGI (reference sequence). The CDR3 is 15 residues long. V was trimmed by 2 bases and J by 4 bases, leaving 12 bases between them. CDR3 in amino acids: CASSYAGTRYNEQFF. In DNA form, the CDR3 reads TGTGCCAGCAGTTACGCCGGGACCCGGTACAATGAGCAGTTCTTC.

The chain links TRBV27 to TRBJ1-3; the D gene is possibly TRBD1 (5 bases). The CDR3 loop spans 16 amino acids. V was pared by 2 bases and J by 2 bases, with 13 bases between. The germline CDR1 and CDR2 sequences are MNHEY and SMNVEV (reference sequence). The CDR3 region has the DNA TGTGCCAGCAGTTTAAGGGGCACTACACCTGGAAACACCATATATTTT. Its translation: CASSLRGTTPGNTIYF.

The rearrangement uses TRBV7-9 and TRBJ2-5; D gene uncertain. The DNA end lines up better with TRBJ2-7; the J call may be wrong. CDR1 is SEHNR and CDR2 is FQNEAQ in the germline V gene (reference sequence). This CDR3 spans 14 amino acids. The CDR3 bases are TGTGCCAGCAGCTTAGAAAGGGTCTCCTACGAGCAGTACTTC. Translation gives CASSLERVSYEQYF.

This chain uses TRBV6-7 with TRBJ2-7, with a possible D match to TRBD2 (7 bases). Being an ORF, TRBV6-7 has a function that is uncertain. With 5 bases removed from V and 4 bases from J, the gap between germline ends came to 21 bases. This CDR3 region has 16 residues. CDR3 residues: CASSLLGGAQGYEQYF. Here the CDR3 DNA reads TGTGCCAGCAGTCTATTGGGGGGGGCTCAAGGGTACGAGCAGTACTTC.

V usage is TRBV5-1 and J usage is TRBJ2-7, with a weak D call TRBD2 (5 bases). Trimming removed 4 bases at V and 3 bases at J, with 17 bases between. Germline V lookup: CDR1 SGHRS, CDR2 YFSETQ. The CDR3 is 15 amino acids. The CDR3 sequence is CASSDIRSDYYEQYF. In nucleotides, the CDR3 is TGCGCCAGCAGCGACATCCGGTCCGACTACTACGAGCAGTACTTC.

As concerns this clone: Other DNA sequences in the same sample also yield this CDR3. V and J are TRBV19 and TRBJ1-5; D is possibly TRBD1 (5 bases). The V end lost 6 bases, the J end lost 4 bases, and 10 bases lay between the germline ends. Germline V gene sequence: CDR1 LNHDA, CDR2 SQIVND (reference sequence). The CDR3 runs to 13 residues. The CDR3 is CASSGTGNQPQHF. The CDR3 DNA reads TGTGCCAGTAGCGGGACCGGGAATCAGCCCCAGCATTTT.

Only one count was recorded for this clone. The genes are TRBV14 and TRBJ2-7, with a weak D call TRBD2 (5 bases). This CDR3 has 15 amino acids. Trimming cost V 0 bases and J 4 bases, with 13 bases left between them. CDR1 and CDR2 (germline): SGHDN, FVKESK. This chain's CDR3 is CASSQDLAETYEQYF. The CDR3 coding sequence is TGTGCCAGCAGCCAAGATCTAGCCGAGACGTACGAGCAGTACTTC.